A selection of T cell receptor beta chains follows, all from one sample in a study of T cell repertoires in urothelial bladder cancer. Sequencing used immunoSEQ multiplex PCR; TCRdb keeps in-frame clones, though not all of them. Here the sample spans roughly 6,000 clones, about 64% being singletons. The sample was tumor-infiltrating cells from bladder cancer. These receptors originate from a human donor with urothelial carcinoma. CDR3s include the opening cysteine and the closing phenylalanine or tryptophan. The D gene is left open where the match is weak. Not every row has a clone size; where given, it reads once, few, many or a size class.

cdr3_nt	cdr3_aa	v_call	d_call	clone_size	j_call
TGTGCCAGCAGTGGGAACCGGAATCAGCCCCAGCATTTT	CASSGNRNQPQHF	TRBV2	NA	NA	TRBJ1-5
TGTGCCAGCAGCGCGAACAGCGGGGGCCCTGATACGCAGTATTTT	CASSANSGGPDTQYF	TRBV9	TRBD2	NA	TRBJ2-3
TGTGCCAGCCGTAGACAGGGTTCAAATGAAAAACTGTTTTTT	CASRRQGSNEKLFF	TRBV28	TRBD1	NA	TRBJ1-4
TGTGCCAGCAGTACAGGGATCTCCGATGAGCAGTTCTTC	CASSTGISDEQFF	TRBV28	NA	NA	TRBJ2-1
TGTGCCAGCAGCGTTGGGCAGGGGGCGCGTGGGAATTCACCCCTCCACTTT	CASSVGQGARGNSPLHF	TRBV9	TRBD1	NA	TRBJ1-6
TGTGCCAGTAGCCTCGGACTAGCGGATTACAATGAGCAGTTCTTC	CASSLGLADYNEQFF	TRBV19	TRBD2	NA	TRBJ2-1
TGTGCCACCACCCTGCGGGGGGGGAACACTGAAGCTTTCTTT	CATTLRGGNTEAFF	TRBV15	NA	NA	TRBJ1-1
TGTGCCAGCAGCTTACGGACAGCCTATGGCTACACCTTC	CASSLRTAYGYTF	TRBV5-4	NA	NA	TRBJ1-2
TGTGCCAGTAGTGCGTTACAGGGAATTAACTATGGCTACACCTTC	CASSALQGINYGYTF	TRBV19	NA	few	TRBJ1-2
TGTGCCTGGAGCCTCCCAGAGCGGGGGGGATATACGCAGTATTTT	CAWSLPERGGYTQYF	TRBV30	TRBD2	NA	TRBJ2-3
TGTGCCAGCAGCTCGCAACCCGGGACAGGGCACTACAATGAGCAGTTCTTC	CASSSQPGTGHYNEQFF	TRBV7-2	TRBD1	NA	TRBJ2-1
TGTGCGAGTGTGGGTGCGGAGACCCAGTACTTC	CASVGAETQYF	TRBV12-5	NA	NA	TRBJ2-5
TGTGCCAGCAGCTTCGGTCGAGAGCAGTATTTT	CASSFGREQYF	TRBV11-2	NA	NA	TRBJ2-3
TGTGCCATCAGTCCCAGGGGCAATGAAAAACTGTTTTTT	CAISPRGNEKLFF	TRBV10-3	NA	NA	TRBJ1-4
TGTGCCAGCAGTTCAACAGGGAGAGTGGCCGGGGAGCTGTTTTTT	CASSSTGRVAGELFF	TRBV28	NA	NA	TRBJ2-2
TGTGCCAGCAGTTTCTCCGGGACAGGGACTGCTGAAGCTTTCTTT	CASSFSGTGTAEAFF	TRBV28	TRBD1	NA	TRBJ1-1
TGTGCCAGCAGTGCGGGACTGTTTAACTACGAGCAGTACTTC	CASSAGLFNYEQYF	TRBV28	NA	NA	TRBJ2-7
TGTGCCAGCAGCAGTCTGGTGTTAGCCGGGGAGCTGTTTTTT	CASSSLVLAGELFF	TRBV7-8	NA	NA	TRBJ2-2
TGTGCCAGCTCACCTCCGGGACAGGGGGCTAACACCGGGGAGCTGTTTTTT	CASSPPGQGANTGELFF	TRBV18	TRBD1	NA	TRBJ2-2
TGTGCCAGCAGAGATGACAGGCCCTGGACTGAAGCTTTCTTT	CASRDDRPWTEAFF	TRBV14	NA	few	TRBJ1-1
TGTGCCAGCTCACCGGGAATGTCAGAGACGCTCTATGGCTACACCTTC	CASSPGMSETLYGYTF	TRBV18	NA	few	TRBJ1-2
TGTGCCAGCAGCTTAGATCTGGGTGGGACTGAAGCTTTCTTT	CASSLDLGGTEAFF	TRBV7-9	NA	few	TRBJ1-1
TGTGCCAGCAGCTTAGGGACAGGGGTCTATGGCTACACCTTC	CASSLGTGVYGYTF	TRBV7-2	TRBD1	NA	TRBJ1-2
TGTGCCAGTAGTATTGGGGGGGGAGAAGAGACCCAGTACTTC	CASSIGGGEETQYF	TRBV19	TRBD2	once	TRBJ2-5
TGTGCCAGCAGCCCTTCGGGCGGGGGCGGTCGCTATGGCTACACCTTC	CASSPSGGGGRYGYTF	TRBV7-3	NA	NA	TRBJ1-2
TGTGCCAGCACCCGACAGGGATATGGCTACACCTTC	CASTRQGYGYTF	TRBV6-5	TRBD1	large	TRBJ1-2
TGTGCCATCAGTGAGAAGGTGAACACTGAAGCTTTCTTT	CAISEKVNTEAFF	TRBV10-3	NA	NA	TRBJ1-1
TGTGCCAGCAGTGAAGGAGGGGTGAATCCACTGAAGCAGTACTTC	CASSEGGVNPLKQYF	TRBV6-1	NA	NA	TRBJ2-7
TGCAGTGCCGAGGGGAACACTGAAGCTTTCTTT	CSAEGNTEAFF	TRBV20-1	NA	NA	TRBJ1-1
TGTGCCAGTAGTATTAGGAACAATCAGCCCCAGCATTTT	CASSIRNNQPQHF	TRBV19	NA	NA	TRBJ1-5
TGTGCCAGCAGCTTAGACGGTGCTAGCGGCCGGGAGACCCAGTACTTC	CASSLDGASGRETQYF	TRBV11-2	TRBD2	NA	TRBJ2-5
TGTGCCAGCAGGGCCGCGGAGGGACAGAACTCCTATAATTCACCCCTCCACTTT	CASRAAEGQNSYNSPLHF	TRBV28	TRBD1	NA	TRBJ1-6
TGTGCCAGCAGCGTCGCAGGGGCCAATTCACCCCTCCACTTT	CASSVAGANSPLHF	TRBV9	NA	NA	TRBJ1-6
TGTGCCAGCAGCCAATATTTGAACCGGGAGCTGTTTTTT	CASSQYLNRELFF	TRBV7-2	NA	NA	TRBJ2-2
TGTGCCAGTAGTCCAAGAAGGGACAGTTCTAACTATGGCTACACCTTC	CASSPRRDSSNYGYTF	TRBV19	TRBD1	NA	TRBJ1-2
TGCGCCAGCAGCCAACTGGACTGGGAAAAACTGTTTTTT	CASSQLDWEKLFF	TRBV4-1	NA	NA	TRBJ1-4
TGTGCCAGCAGAAGCGGGGGATCCTCCTACAATGAGCAGTTCTTC	CASRSGGSSYNEQFF	TRBV2	TRBD2	NA	TRBJ2-1
TGTGCCTGGAGTAAGATCAGGGGGGGGTTTAATCAGCCCCAGCATTTT	CAWSKIRGGFNQPQHF	TRBV30	TRBD1	NA	TRBJ1-5
TGCAGCGTCAAGGGGACAGGGGAAACTGGCTACACCTTC	CSVKGTGETGYTF	TRBV29-1	TRBD1	NA	TRBJ1-2
TGTGCCAGCAGCGTAGACGGACGGTATGAGCAGTTCTTC	CASSVDGRYEQFF	TRBV9	NA	NA	TRBJ2-1
TGTGCCAGCAGTTCTCTAGCGGGGGGTTACAATGAGCAGTTCTTC	CASSSLAGGYNEQFF	TRBV6-5	TRBD2	once	TRBJ2-1
TGTGCCAGCAGCCGGATCTCTGGAAACACCATATATTTT	CASSRISGNTIYF	TRBV6-5	NA	once	TRBJ1-3